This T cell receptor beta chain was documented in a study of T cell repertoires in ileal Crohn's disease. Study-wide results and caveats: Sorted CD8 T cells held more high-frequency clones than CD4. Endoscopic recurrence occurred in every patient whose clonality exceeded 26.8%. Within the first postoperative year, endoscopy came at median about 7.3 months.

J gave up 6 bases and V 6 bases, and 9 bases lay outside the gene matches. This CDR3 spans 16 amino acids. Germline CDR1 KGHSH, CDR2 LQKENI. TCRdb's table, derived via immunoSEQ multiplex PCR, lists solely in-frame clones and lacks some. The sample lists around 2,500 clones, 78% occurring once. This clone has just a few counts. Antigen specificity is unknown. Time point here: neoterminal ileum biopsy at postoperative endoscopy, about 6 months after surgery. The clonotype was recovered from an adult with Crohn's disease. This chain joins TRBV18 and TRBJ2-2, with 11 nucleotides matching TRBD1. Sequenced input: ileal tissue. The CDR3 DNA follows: TGTGCCAGCTCCCACACCGGGACAGGGGGATCCGGGGAGCTGTTTTTT. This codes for CASSHTGTGGSGELFF.